This T cell receptor beta chain originates from a study of blood T cells in healthy people across ages. This clonotype was counted between two and nine times. Primers used in a second PCR of roughly 7 to 12 cycles were a sample-barcoded 5' primer and a J-beta primer mix. Each CDR3 protein is one row after TCRdb ran MiXCR on the 5' RACE reads. The sample contains around 990,000 distinct CDR3 sequences, about two fifths of which appear only once. The specimen sequenced was blood. This TCR was recovered from a man younger than 30 in good health.

The CDR3: CAISGSPNEKLFF. CDR3 DNA: TGTGCCATTTCAGGATCCCCTAATGAAAAACTGTTTTTT. The rearrangement uses TRBV10-3 and TRBJ1-4; D gene ambiguous. There are 13 residues in the CDR3. V lost 9 bases to trimming and J lost 3 bases, with 11 bases between them. Germline CDR1 is ENHRY and CDR2 is SYGVKD.